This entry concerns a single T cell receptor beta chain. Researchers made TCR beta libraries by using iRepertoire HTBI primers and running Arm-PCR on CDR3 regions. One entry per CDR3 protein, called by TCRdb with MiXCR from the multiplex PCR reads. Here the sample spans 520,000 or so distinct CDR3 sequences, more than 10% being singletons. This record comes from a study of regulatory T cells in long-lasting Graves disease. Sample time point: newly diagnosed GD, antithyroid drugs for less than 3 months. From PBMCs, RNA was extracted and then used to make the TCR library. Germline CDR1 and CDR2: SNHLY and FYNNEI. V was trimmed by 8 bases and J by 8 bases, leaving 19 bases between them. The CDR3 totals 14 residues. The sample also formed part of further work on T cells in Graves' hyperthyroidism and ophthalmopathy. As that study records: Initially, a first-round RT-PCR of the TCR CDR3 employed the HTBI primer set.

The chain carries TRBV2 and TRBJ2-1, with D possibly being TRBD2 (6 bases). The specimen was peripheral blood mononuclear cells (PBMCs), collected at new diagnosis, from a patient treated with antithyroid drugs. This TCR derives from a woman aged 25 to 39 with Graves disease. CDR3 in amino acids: CASGRGSSLDEQFF. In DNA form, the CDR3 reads TGTGCCAGCGGGCGGGGTAGTAGCCTCGATGAGCAGTTCTTC.